This TCR beta chain is from a study of T cell repertoires in cytomegalovirus infection. Overall study context: HLA-B-restricted CMV epitopes that are well studied were used alongside recently identified HLA-C-restricted ones. Indications of both CMV infection and matching HLA type were provided by public TCR beta signatures. Study findings and constraints: Cumulated frequencies of public TCR beta families served to identify carriers of CMV plus the relevant HLA.

The CDR3 sequence is 18 residues long. Germline-derived CDR1 and CDR2 are SEHNR and FQNEAQ (reference sequence). V trimming: 5 bases; J trimming: 2 bases; junction bases outside the gene matches: 8. This clonotype was seen repeatedly, ten times or more. Antigen: not known. TCRdb re-called the reads with MiXCR, one entry per CDR3 protein. This sample yields about 770,000 distinct CDR3 sequences, of which 25% to 35% are seen a single time; over 10% belongs to the top ten. The J gene is TRBJ2-2, the V gene TRBV7-9; 13 bases match TRBD2. The sample in question was cultured CD8+ T cells from PBMCs, obtained from culture after CMV antigen stimulation. The sequence was collected from a human donor in good health (CMV status not recorded). Some clones in this sample may be carry-over from other donors' samples. CDR3 in DNA: TGTGCCAGCAGCCCCAAGACTAGCGGGGGGCCCAACACCGGGGAGCTGTTTTTT. It specifies CASSPKTSGGPNTGELFF.